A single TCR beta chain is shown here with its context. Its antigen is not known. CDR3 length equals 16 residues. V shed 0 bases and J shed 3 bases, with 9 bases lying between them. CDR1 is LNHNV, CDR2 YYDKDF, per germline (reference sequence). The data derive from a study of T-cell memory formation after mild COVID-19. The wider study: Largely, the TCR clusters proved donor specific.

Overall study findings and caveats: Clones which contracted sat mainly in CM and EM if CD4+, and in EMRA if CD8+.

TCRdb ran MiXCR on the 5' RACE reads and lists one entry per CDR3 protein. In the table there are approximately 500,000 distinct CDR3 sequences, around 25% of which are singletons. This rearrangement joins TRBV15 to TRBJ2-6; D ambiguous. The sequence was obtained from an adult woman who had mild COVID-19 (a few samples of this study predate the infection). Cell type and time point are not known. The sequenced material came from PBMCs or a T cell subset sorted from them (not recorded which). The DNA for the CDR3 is TGTGCCACCAGCAGAGATCTGAGCTTTGGGGCCAACGTCCTGACTTTC. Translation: CATSRDLSFGANVLTF.